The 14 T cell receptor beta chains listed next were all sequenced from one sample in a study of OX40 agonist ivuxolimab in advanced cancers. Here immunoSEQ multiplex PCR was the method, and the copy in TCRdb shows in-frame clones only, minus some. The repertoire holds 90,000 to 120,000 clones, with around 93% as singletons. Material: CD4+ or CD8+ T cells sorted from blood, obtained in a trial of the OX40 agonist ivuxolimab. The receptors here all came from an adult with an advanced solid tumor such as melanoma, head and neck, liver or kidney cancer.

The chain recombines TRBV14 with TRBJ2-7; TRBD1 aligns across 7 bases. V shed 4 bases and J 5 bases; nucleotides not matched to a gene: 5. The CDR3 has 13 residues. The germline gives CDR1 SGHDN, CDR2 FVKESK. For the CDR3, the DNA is TGTGCCAGCAGCCCAAACAGGGGCAACGAGCAGTACTTC. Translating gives CASSPNRGNEQYF.

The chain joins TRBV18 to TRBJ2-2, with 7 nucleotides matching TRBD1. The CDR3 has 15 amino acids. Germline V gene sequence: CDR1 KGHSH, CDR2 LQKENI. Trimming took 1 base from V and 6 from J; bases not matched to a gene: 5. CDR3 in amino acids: CASSPRRGNAGELFF. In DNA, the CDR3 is TGTGCCAGCTCACCACGCAGGGGGAATGCCGGGGAGCTGTTTTTT.

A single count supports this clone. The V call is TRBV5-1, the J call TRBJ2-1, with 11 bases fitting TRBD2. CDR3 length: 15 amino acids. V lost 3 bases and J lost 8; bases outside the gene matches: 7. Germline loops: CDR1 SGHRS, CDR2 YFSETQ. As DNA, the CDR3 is TGCGCCAGCAGCTCCCTAGCGGGAGGTGGCTATGAGCAGTTCTTC. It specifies CASSSLAGGGYEQFF.

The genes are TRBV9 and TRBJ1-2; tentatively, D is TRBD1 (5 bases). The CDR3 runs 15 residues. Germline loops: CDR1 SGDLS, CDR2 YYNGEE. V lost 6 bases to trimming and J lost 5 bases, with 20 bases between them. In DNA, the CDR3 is TGTGCCAGCACTCAGAAGTCAGGGAAGAGTTATGGCTACACCTTC. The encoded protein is CASTQKSGKSYGYTF.

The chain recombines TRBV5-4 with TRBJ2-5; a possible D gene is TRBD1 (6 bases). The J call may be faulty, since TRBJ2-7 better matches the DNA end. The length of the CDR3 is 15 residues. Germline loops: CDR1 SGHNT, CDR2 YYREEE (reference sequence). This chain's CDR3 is CASSLDLSGAYEQYF. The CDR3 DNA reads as TGTGCCAGCAGCTTGGATTTGTCAGGGGCCTACGAGCAGTACTTC.

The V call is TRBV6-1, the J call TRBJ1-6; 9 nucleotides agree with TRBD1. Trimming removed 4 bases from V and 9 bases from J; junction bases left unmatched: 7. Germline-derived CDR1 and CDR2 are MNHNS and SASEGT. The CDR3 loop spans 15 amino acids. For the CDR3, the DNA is TGTGCCAGCAGTGGACGACAGGGGGTAGGTTCACCCCTCCACTTT. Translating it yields CASSGRQGVGSPLHF.

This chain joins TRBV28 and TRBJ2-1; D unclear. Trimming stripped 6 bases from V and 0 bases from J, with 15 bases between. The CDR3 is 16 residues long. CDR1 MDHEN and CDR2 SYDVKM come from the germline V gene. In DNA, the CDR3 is TGTGCCAGCAGCCCTTTTGCGACAAGCTCCTACAATGAGCAGTTCTTC. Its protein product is CASSPFATSSYNEQFF.

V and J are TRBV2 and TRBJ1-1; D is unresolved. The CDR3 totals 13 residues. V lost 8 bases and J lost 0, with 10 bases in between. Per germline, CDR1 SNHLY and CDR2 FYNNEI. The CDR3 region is CASGGRLNTEAFF. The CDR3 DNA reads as TGTGCCAGCGGCGGCAGGCTGAACACTGAAGCTTTCTTT.

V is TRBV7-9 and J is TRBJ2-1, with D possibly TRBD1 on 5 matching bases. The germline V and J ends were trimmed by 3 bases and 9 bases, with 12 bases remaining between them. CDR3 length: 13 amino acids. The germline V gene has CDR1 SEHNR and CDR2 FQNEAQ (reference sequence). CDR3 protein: CASSFEQAGEQFF. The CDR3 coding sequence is TGTGCCAGCAGCTTCGAACAGGCTGGTGAGCAGTTCTTC.

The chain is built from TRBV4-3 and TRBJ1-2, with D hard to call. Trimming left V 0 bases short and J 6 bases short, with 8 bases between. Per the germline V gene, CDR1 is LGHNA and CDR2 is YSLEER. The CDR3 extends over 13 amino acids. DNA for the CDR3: TGCGCCAGCAGCCAAGAAGGCCCTAATGGCTACACCTTC. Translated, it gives CASSQEGPNGYTF.

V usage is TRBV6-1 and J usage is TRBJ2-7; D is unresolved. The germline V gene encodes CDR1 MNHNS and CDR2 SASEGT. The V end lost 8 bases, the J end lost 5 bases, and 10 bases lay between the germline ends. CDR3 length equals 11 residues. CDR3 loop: CASRAINEQYF. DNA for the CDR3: TGTGCCAGCCGGGCAATTAACGAGCAGTACTTC.

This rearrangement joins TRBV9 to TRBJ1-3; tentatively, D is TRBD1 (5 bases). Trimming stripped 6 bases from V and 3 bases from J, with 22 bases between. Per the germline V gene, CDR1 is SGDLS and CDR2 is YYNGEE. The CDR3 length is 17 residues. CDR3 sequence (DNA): TGTGCCAGCACCCCTCGGGGGGACCAGGGAGTTGGAAACACCATATATTTT. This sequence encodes CASTPRGDQGVGNTIYF.

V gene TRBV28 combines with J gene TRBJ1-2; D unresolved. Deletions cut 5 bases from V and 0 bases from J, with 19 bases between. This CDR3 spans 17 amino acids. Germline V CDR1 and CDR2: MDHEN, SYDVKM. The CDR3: CASSDLWAIPPNYGYTF. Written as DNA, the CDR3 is TGTGCCAGCAGTGACTTATGGGCCATACCTCCTAACTATGGCTACACCTTC.

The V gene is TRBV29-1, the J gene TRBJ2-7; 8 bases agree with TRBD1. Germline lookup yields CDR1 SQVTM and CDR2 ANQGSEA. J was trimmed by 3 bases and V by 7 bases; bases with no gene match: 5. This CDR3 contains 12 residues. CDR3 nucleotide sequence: TGCAGCGCACCAGGACAGGGCTACGAGCAGTACTTC. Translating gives CSAPGQGYEQYF.